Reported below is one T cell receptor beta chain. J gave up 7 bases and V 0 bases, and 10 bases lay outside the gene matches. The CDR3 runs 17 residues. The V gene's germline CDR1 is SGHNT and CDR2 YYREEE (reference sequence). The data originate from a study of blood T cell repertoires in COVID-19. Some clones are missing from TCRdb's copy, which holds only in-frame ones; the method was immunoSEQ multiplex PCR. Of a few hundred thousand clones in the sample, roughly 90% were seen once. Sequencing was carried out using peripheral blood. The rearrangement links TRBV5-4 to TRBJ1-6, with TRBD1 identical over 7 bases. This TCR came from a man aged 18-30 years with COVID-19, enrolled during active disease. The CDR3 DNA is TGTGCCAGCAGCTTGGGAAGAGACAGGGCCATGAATTCACCCCTCCACTTT. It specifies CASSLGRDRAMNSPLHF.